The 21 T cell receptor beta chains below all came from one sample that was sequenced in a study of T cells in Graves' hyperthyroidism and ophthalmopathy. Amplification yielded TCR beta CDR3 regions, with RNA transcripts as the source. Researchers ran a first-round RT-PCR on the TCR CDR3 using the HTBI primer set. TCRdb re-called the multiplex PCR reads through MiXCR, storing one row per CDR3 protein. Among almost 500,000 distinct CDR3 sequences listed, 22% were seen once. Sequenced material: blood. The receptor source for this set is a woman aged 70-85 years with Graves' ophthalmopathy.

In this sample, this clonotype turned up many times. J is TRBJ2-2 and V is TRBV11-2; 7 positions match TRBD2. This CDR3 is 15 amino acids long. Unmatched junction bases numbered 2, after V lost 1 base and J lost 3 bases. Germline V lookup: CDR1 SGHAT, CDR2 FQNNGV. The CDR3 DNA reads TGTGCCAGCAGCTTAGTTGCGGGAGACACCGGGGAGCTGTTTTTT. Residues: CASSLVAGDTGELFF.

The chain joins TRBV7-9 to TRBJ1-2; 7 bases match TRBD1. The CDR3 extends over 14 amino acids. Trimming removed 1 base from V and 4 bases from J; junction bases left unmatched: 3. Per the germline V gene, CDR1 is SEHNR and CDR2 is FQNEAQ (reference sequence). The CDR3 region has the DNA TGTGCCAGCAGCTTAGTCGGGACAGCCTATGGCTACACCTTC. As protein: CASSLVGTAYGYTF.

The chain has TRBV4-2 and TRBJ2-2; 7 nucleotides align to TRBD2. Germline CDR1 reads LGHNA; CDR2 reads YNFKEQ. The V and J ends lost 4 bases and 2 bases, in that order; junction bases with no gene match: 4. CDR3 length: 15 residues. The CDR3 coding sequence is TGTGCCAGCAGCCTTCCGGGACTAAACACCGGGGAGCTGTTTTTT. This codes for CASSLPGLNTGELFF.

The chain is built from TRBV10-2 and TRBJ2-5; D not certain. CDR1 is WSHSY and CDR2 is SAAADI in the germline V gene. Trimming pared 5 bases from V and 5 bases from J, leaving 15 bases between. This CDR3 is built from 14 residues. For the CDR3, the DNA is TGCGCCAGCAGTCCCGGCCTTTCGAGGGAGACCCAGTACTTC. Encoded protein: CASSPGLSRETQYF.

A word on this clonotype: The missing conserved phenylalanine or tryptophan at the end of this CDR3 makes a read error likely. CDR3 coding DNA: TGCAGCGTTGTTACTGGCTCCTACAATGAGCAGTTCTCC. Protein sequence: CSVVTGSYNEQFS. This chain connects TRBV29-1 to TRBJ2-1; D call uncertain. CDR3 length equals 13 residues. V lost 4 bases to trimming and J lost 0 bases, with 7 bases between them. Germline CDR1 is SQVTM and CDR2 is ANQGSEA.

The genes are TRBV18 and TRBJ2-3; TRBD2 agrees at 10 bases. This CDR3 is built from 16 residues. Germline V gives CDR1 KGHSH, CDR2 LQKENI. Unmatched junction bases numbered 11, after V lost 0 bases and J lost 11 bases. The CDR3 reads CASSPPQAGGPRGQYF. In DNA form, the CDR3 reads TGTGCCAGCTCACCACCACAAGCGGGGGGGCCCAGAGGGCAGTATTTT.

The chain uses TRBV6-2 or TRBV6-3 and TRBJ1-5; 7 nucleotides line up with TRBD1. The CDR3 loop spans 16 amino acids. Unmatched junction bases numbered 7, after V lost 2 bases and J lost 3 bases. Germline lookup yields CDR1 MNHEY and CDR2 SVGEGT. CDR3 sequence: CASSYGKTGFNQPQHF. The CDR3 nucleotides are TGTGCCAGCAGTTACGGGAAGACAGGGTTCAATCAGCCCCAGCATTTT.

This clonotype was counted at least ten times. The gene calls are TRBV12-3 or TRBV12-4 and TRBJ2-7, with D possibly being TRBD1 (6 bases). Trimming took off 5 bases at V and 3 bases at J, with 8 bases between the two ends. The CDR3 consists of 12 residues. The CDR3 sequence is CASSRTDYEQYF. The DNA for the CDR3 is TGTGCCAGCAGTAGGACAGACTACGAGCAGTACTTC.

This clonotype was counted at least ten times. This chain joins TRBV12-3 or TRBV12-4 and TRBJ1-4; D unclear. The CDR3 runs 16 residues. The V end lost 5 bases, the J end lost 2 bases, and 15 bases lay between the germline ends. CDR3 bases: TGTGCCAGCAGTCCCTTGGTGGGGTCGACTAATGAAAAACTGTTTTTT. Translated, it gives CASSPLVGSTNEKLFF.

In this sample, this clonotype turned up a few times. V is TRBV6-1 and J is TRBJ2-2, with D possibly matching TRBD2 (7 bases). Germline values: CDR1 MNHNS, CDR2 SASEGT. This CDR3 comprises 15 residues. V was shortened by 6 bases and J by 8 bases, with 19 bases between the two germline ends. The CDR3 bases are TGTGCCAGCAGCGGGGGGCGTGGAGGGAGAGGGGAGCTGTTTTTT. Translating gives CASSGGRGGRGELFF.

The genes are TRBV12-3 or TRBV12-4 and TRBJ2-2; 7 bases map to TRBD1. V lost 6 bases and J lost 4; bases outside the gene matches: 8. This CDR3 spans 15 amino acids. CDR3 sequence (DNA): TGTGCCAGCAGGTCCACAGGGGTGGGCACCGGGGAGCTGTTTTTT. It codes for CASRSTGVGTGELFF.

This clonotype was recorded many times. The gene calls are TRBV11-2 and TRBJ2-3; TRBD2 matches 8 bases. The J segment lost 5 bases and the V segment lost 8 bases, leaving 9 bases of the junction unmatched. Germline-derived CDR1 and CDR2 are SGHAT and FQNNGV. The CDR3 spans 14 residues. This CDR3 reads CASSLAGMLDTQYF. Here the CDR3 DNA reads TGTGCCAGCTCCTTAGCGGGAATGCTAGATACGCAGTATTTT. The entire variable domain, with the rest obtained from reference TRBV11-2 and TRBJ2-3, is as follows: EAGVAQSPRYKIIEKRQSVAFWCNPISGHATLYWYQQILGQGPKLLIQFQNNGVVDDSQLPKDRFSAERLKGVDSTLKIQPAKLEDSAVYLCASSLAGMLDTQYFGPGTRLTVL.

The rearrangement links TRBV6-2 or TRBV6-3 to TRBJ2-7; the D call may be TRBD1 or TRBD2 (5 bases each). V dropped 9 bases and J dropped 6 bases, with 15 bases sitting between them. The CDR3 contains 12 residues. The germline gives CDR1 MNHEY, CDR2 SVGEGT. This CDR3 is CASRYGTGEQYF. The CDR3 bases are TGTGCCAGTAGGTACGGGACCGGCGAGCAGTACTTC.

V usage is TRBV20-1 and J usage is TRBJ2-3; the D gene is possibly TRBD1 (5 bases). This CDR3 spans 15 amino acids. The germline gives CDR1 DFQATT, CDR2 SNEGSKA (reference sequence). V was cut by 3 bases and J by 4 bases, with 17 bases left in between. The CDR3 region is CSASNDGRGADTQYF. The CDR3 DNA is TGCAGTGCTAGTAACGACGGTAGGGGCGCAGATACGCAGTATTTT.

The chain combines TRBV10-3 with TRBJ1-2; D uncertain. Germline V lookup: CDR1 ENHRY, CDR2 SYGVKD. The CDR3 runs to 12 residues. V lost 6 bases, J lost 7 bases, and 12 bases lay in between. CDR3: CAIRGWLAGYTF. Here the CDR3 DNA reads TGTGCCATCAGGGGGTGGTTGGCTGGCTACACCTTC.

This clonotype was picked up a small number of times. This chain links TRBV6-1 with TRBJ2-3; D uncertain. Between the trimmed V and J ends, which lost 2 bases and 2 bases, there was a span of 8 bases. The length of the CDR3 is 14 residues. CDR1 and CDR2 from the germline V gene are MNHNS and SASEGT. CDR3 DNA sequence: TGTGCCAGCAGTGAATGGCGGCTCACAGATACGCAGTATTTT. Protein: CASSEWRLTDTQYF.

The chain links TRBV9 to TRBJ2-7, with TRBD2 identical over 7 bases. CDR1 and CDR2 from the germline V gene are SGDLS and YYNGEE. J gave up 6 bases and V 2 bases, and 8 bases lay outside the gene matches. The CDR3 is made up of 14 amino acids. The CDR3 nucleotides are TGTGCCAGCAGCGTTTCTCCCGGGGAGGGCGAGCAGTACTTC. Protein sequence: CASSVSPGEGEQYF.

This clonotype showed up just a few times. The V call is TRBV3-1, the J call TRBJ1-4, with TRBD1 identical over 8 bases. Unmatched junction bases numbered 4, after V lost 8 bases and J lost 8 bases. CDR1 is LGHDT and CDR2 is YNNKEL in the germline V gene (reference sequence). There are 12 residues in the CDR3. Written as DNA, the CDR3 is TGTGCCAGCCAAACAGGGGGAGAAAAACTGTTTTTT. The encoded protein is CASQTGGEKLFF.

This clonotype has a single count. The CDR3 region has the DNA TGTGCCAGTAGTATAGCAAACTATGGCTACACCTTC. Residues: CASSIANYGYTF. The rearrangement uses TRBV19 and TRBJ1-2; no clear D gene. This CDR3 has 12 amino acids. V was shortened by 1 base and J by 2 bases, with 2 bases between the two germline ends. The germline gives CDR1 LNHDA, CDR2 SQIVND (reference sequence).

In this sample, this clonotype turned up a few times. This chain joins TRBV20-1 and TRBJ2-1; 14 bases are a match to TRBD2. The V and J ends lost 5 bases and 1 base, in that order; junction bases with no gene match: 4. The germline CDR1 and CDR2 sequences are DFQATT and SNEGSKA (reference sequence). There are 16 residues in the CDR3. The CDR3 coding sequence is TGCAGTGCTCCCAGGACTAGCGGGAGGTCCTACAATGAGCAGTTCTTC. It yields the protein CSAPRTSGRSYNEQFF.

The sample holds many counts of this clonotype. This chain connects TRBV7-2 to TRBJ1-1; D gene unclear. V was cut by 5 bases and J by 1 base, with 8 bases left in between. CDR1 SGHTA and CDR2 FQGNSA come from the germline V gene. The CDR3 length is 13 residues. The CDR3: CASSRQRNTEAFF. The CDR3 DNA follows: TGTGCCAGCAGCCGTCAGAGGAACACTGAAGCTTTCTTT.